The 23 T cell receptor beta chains in this list originate from one sample, sequenced in a study of blood T cell repertoires in COVID-19. Sequencing used immunoSEQ multiplex PCR; TCRdb keeps in-frame clones, though not all of them. This table holds about 15,000 clones, 80% to 90% found once. Sample: peripheral blood. These receptors were taken from a man between 65 and 85 years old in a cohort sampled during active COVID-19.

The chain combines TRBV3-1 (or the pseudogene TRBV3-2) with TRBJ2-7, with a tentative D call TRBD2 (6 bases). V was shortened by 4 bases and J by 5 bases, with 15 bases between the two germline ends. This CDR3 spans 14 amino acids. CDR1 and CDR2 from the germline V gene are LGHDT and YNNKEL (reference sequence). In DNA, the CDR3 is TGTGCCAGCAGCCCACCGGAGGGGACCCACGAGCAGTACTTC. Its translation is CASSPPEGTHEQYF.

DNA of the CDR3: TGTGCCAGCAGCTTAGTTGGCGGGAGGGCCGGGGAGCAGTACTTC. It is translated as CASSLVGGRAGEQYF. The chain combines TRBV7-9 with TRBJ2-7; 9 bases fit TRBD2. With 1 base clipped from V and 7 bases from J, the junction kept 8 bases outside the gene matches. The germline V gene encodes CDR1 SEHNR and CDR2 FQNEAQ (reference sequence). The CDR3 totals 15 residues.

The chain employs TRBV27 and TRBJ2-1, with D possibly matching TRBD2 (6 bases). V lost 6 bases and J lost 6, with 18 bases in between. CDR1 and CDR2 from the germline V gene are MNHEY and SMNVEV (reference sequence). This CDR3 is built from 15 residues. CDR3 nucleotides: TGTGCCAGCAGCTTGTCCTCCGGACTACCCAATGAGCAGTTCTTC. Protein product: CASSLSSGLPNEQFF.

This sequence joins TRBV7-2 and TRBJ2-2; TRBD1 matches 7 bases. The CDR3 consists of 15 residues. The junction had 10 bases not matched to a gene; V was cut back by 7 bases and J by 5 bases. In germline, CDR1 is SGHTA, CDR2 FQGNSA. CDR3 protein: CASTLDRDRTGELFF. CDR3 in DNA: TGTGCCAGCACCCTTGACAGGGATCGAACCGGGGAGCTGTTTTTT.

This rearrangement joins TRBV15 to TRBJ2-2; D possibly corresponds to TRBD2 (5 bases). CDR1 is LNHNV, CDR2 YYDKDF, per germline (reference sequence). There are 17 residues in the CDR3. The V and J ends lost 0 bases and 3 bases respectively, with 14 bases between them. The chain's CDR3 is CATSRDRRVEYTGELFF. In DNA, the CDR3 is TGTGCCACCAGCAGAGATCGGCGGGTAGAGTACACCGGGGAGCTGTTTTTT.

This chain links TRBV27 with TRBJ2-7, with TRBD1 identical over 9 bases. This CDR3 has 15 amino acids. CDR1 MNHEY and CDR2 SMNVEV come from the germline V gene (reference sequence). Trimming removed 0 bases from V and 5 bases from J; junction bases left unmatched: 5. CDR3 region: CASSLSRDRVHEQYF. The CDR3 nucleotides are TGTGCCAGCAGTTTATCGCGGGACAGGGTCCACGAGCAGTACTTC.

The chain employs TRBV7-9 and TRBJ1-6, with TRBD1 matching 7 bases. CDR3 length equals 14 residues. Trimming at V came to 6 bases and at J to 7 bases, leaving 6 bases not matched to a gene. Germline values: CDR1 SEHNR, CDR2 FQNEAQ (reference sequence). Here the CDR3 DNA reads TGTGCCAGCAGTCGGGACAGCCGAAATTCACCCCTCCACTTT. Residues: CASSRDSRNSPLHF.

The J gene is TRBJ2-3, the V gene TRBV6-1; 12 nucleotides match TRBD2. The CDR3 totals 15 residues. Unmatched junction bases numbered 8, after V lost 3 bases and J lost 10 bases. In germline, CDR1 is MNHNS, CDR2 SASEGT. The DNA for the CDR3 is TGTGCCAGCAGTGAGGGACGACTAGCGGGAGTTTCGCAGTATTTT. This translates into CASSEGRLAGVSQYF.

V is TRBV10-3 and J is TRBJ2-3; tentatively, D is TRBD2 (6 bases). The CDR3 is made up of 14 amino acids. Trimming removed 6 bases from V and 0 bases from J, with 10 bases in between. Germline CDR1 and CDR2: ENHRY and SYGVKD. DNA for the CDR3: TGTGCCATCAGGGGCGGGACTAGCACAGATACGCAGTATTTT. Residues: CAIRGGTSTDTQYF.

The chain is built from TRBV5-5 and TRBJ2-3; D possibly corresponds to TRBD2 (5 bases). The ends were cut back, 4 bases at V and 5 bases at J, with 17 bases in the middle. Germline V gene sequence: CDR1 SGHKS, CDR2 YYEKEE (reference sequence). The CDR3 has 15 amino acids. The CDR3 is CASSHTGGLGDTQYF. CDR3 sequence (DNA): TGTGCCAGCAGCCATACTGGCGGGCTAGGAGATACGCAGTATTTT.

V and J are TRBV10-2 and TRBJ1-1, with D perhaps TRBD1 (5 bases). The germline V and J ends were trimmed by 6 bases and 1 base, with 9 bases remaining between them. CDR3 length: 13 residues. Per germline, CDR1 WSHSY and CDR2 SAAADI. The DNA for the CDR3 is TGCGCCAGCAGACCCGGGGGGAACACTGAAGCTTTCTTT. It specifies CASRPGGNTEAFF.

The chain couples TRBV2 to TRBJ2-1; D remains unclear. Trimming cost V 3 bases and J 5 bases, with 14 bases left between them. In germline, CDR1 is SNHLY, CDR2 FYNNEI. The CDR3 has 15 residues. DNA of the CDR3: TGTGCCAGCAGTGAGAATGTGTTAGTCCACAATGAGCAGTTCTTC. It specifies CASSENVLVHNEQFF.

The chain has TRBV7-3 and TRBJ2-3; D is unresolved. V gave up 6 bases and J gave up 1 base, with 8 bases separating them. CDR1 and CDR2 from the germline V gene are SGHTA and FQGTGA. There are 13 residues in the CDR3. In DNA form, the CDR3 reads TGTGCCAGCAGTAGAGGTCGCACAGATACGCAGTATTTT. As protein: CASSRGRTDTQYF.

This clone was seen just once. The chain is built from TRBV7-2 and TRBJ2-1; 8 bases match TRBD2. Germline-derived CDR1 and CDR2 are SGHTA and FQGNSA. The CDR3 runs 16 residues. Unmatched junction bases numbered 9, after V lost 2 bases and J lost 6 bases. CDR3 region: CASSLNAGLVSNEQFF. In DNA form, the CDR3 reads TGTGCCAGCAGCTTAAACGCGGGACTAGTCAGCAATGAGCAGTTCTTC.

DNA of the CDR3: TGTGCCAGCAGCTTAGGTGGGGGCGGTCAGCCCCAGCATTTT. Translation: CASSLGGGGQPQHF. The chain recombines TRBV7-9 with TRBJ1-5; TRBD1 is a possible D gene (6 bases). Trimming pared 1 base from V and 6 bases from J, leaving 10 bases between. Germline V gene sequence: CDR1 SEHNR, CDR2 FQNEAQ (reference sequence). This CDR3 region has 14 residues.

V and J are TRBV6-5 and TRBJ1-5; TRBD1 matches 7 bases. This CDR3 has 15 residues. Germline V gives CDR1 MNHEY, CDR2 SVGAGI. V lost 6 bases to trimming and J lost 0 bases; unmatched junction nucleotides: 5. The CDR3 reads CASSRDSYSNQPQHF. The CDR3 DNA is TGTGCCAGCAGCAGGGACAGTTATAGCAATCAGCCCCAGCATTTT.

The V call is TRBV4-1, the J call TRBJ2-1; 10 bases fit TRBD2. This CDR3 region has 18 residues. V dropped 1 base and J dropped 1; count of bases not matched to a gene: 7. Per the germline V gene, CDR1 is MGHRA and CDR2 is YSYEKL. CDR3 protein: CASSQAGLAGESYNEQFF. Here the CDR3 DNA reads TGCGCCAGCAGCCAAGCGGGGCTAGCGGGAGAATCCTACAATGAGCAGTTCTTC.

The V call is TRBV6-2 or TRBV6-3, the J call TRBJ2-7; TRBD2 aligns across 10 bases. Trimming took 2 bases from V and 2 from J; bases not matched to a gene: 3. The CDR3 loop spans 15 amino acids. Germline assignment: CDR1 MNHEY and CDR2 SVGEGT. The CDR3 sequence is CASSYGTSATYEQYF. The CDR3 DNA reads as TGTGCCAGCAGTTACGGGACTAGCGCAACCTACGAGCAGTACTTC.

V usage is TRBV30 and J usage is TRBJ2-3, with TRBD2 matching 8 bases. J lost 1 base, V lost 1 base, and 1 base had no gene match. Germline V CDR1 and CDR2: GTSNPN, SVGIG (reference sequence). CDR3 length: 14 residues. CDR3 region: CAWSELAGTDTQYF. Here the CDR3 DNA reads TGTGCCTGGAGTGAACTAGCGGGCACAGATACGCAGTATTTT.

This rearrangement joins TRBV27 to TRBJ1-6; D is unresolved. Germline V gene data show CDR1 as MNHEY and CDR2 as SMNVEV (reference sequence). The ends were cut back, 2 bases at V and 4 bases at J, with 9 bases in the middle. CDR3 length: 15 amino acids. This CDR3 reads CASSLTASYNSPLHF. The CDR3 region has the DNA TGTGCCAGCAGTTTAACCGCGTCTTATAATTCACCCCTCCACTTT.

The chain is built from TRBV5-1 and TRBJ1-6; TRBD1 matches 9 bases. The germline CDR1 and CDR2 sequences are SGHRS and YFSETQ. CDR3 length: 18 amino acids. V was clipped by 3 bases and J by 0 bases; unmatched bases: 7. The CDR3 here is CASSYSGTGSSYNSPLHF. Here the CDR3 DNA reads TGCGCCAGCAGCTACTCCGGGACAGGGAGCTCCTATAATTCACCCCTCCACTTT.

The V and J genes are TRBV30 and TRBJ1-1, with D perhaps TRBD1 (5 bases). The germline V gene encodes CDR1 GTSNPN and CDR2 SVGIG (reference sequence). There are 13 residues in the CDR3. V was clipped by 8 bases and J by 1 base, with 14 bases between them. CDR3 residues: CAAQVGTNTEAFF. The CDR3 coding sequence is TGTGCCGCACAGGTAGGAACGAACACTGAAGCTTTCTTT.

This sequence joins TRBV6-1 and TRBJ2-6, with D perhaps TRBD2 (6 bases). Deletions cut 3 bases from V and 1 base from J, with 13 bases between. From germline, CDR1 is MNHNS and CDR2 SASEGT. This CDR3 is 17 amino acids long. The CDR3 DNA follows: TGTGCCAGCAGTGATCTGGGGACTTTTTCTGGGGCCAACGTCCTGACTTTC. It is translated as CASSDLGTFSGANVLTF.